The clone carrying this TCR beta chain was observed at least ten times. Its antigen is undetermined. This entry belongs to a study of T cells in Graves' hyperthyroidism and ophthalmopathy. Broader study findings: Within blood appeared most thyroid clonotypes that had expanded above 0.001.

Regions amplified from RNA transcripts were the TCR beta CDR3 regions. Researchers ran a first-round RT-PCR on the TCR CDR3 using the HTBI primer set. TCRdb analysed the multiplex PCR reads with MiXCR anew, one entry per CDR3 protein. Among hundreds of thousands of distinct CDR3 sequences listed, 14% were seen once. With 1 base clipped from V and 2 bases from J, the junction kept 5 bases outside the gene matches. CDR3 length: 15 residues. CDR1 and CDR2 (germline): SGHTA, FQGNSA. The chain uses TRBV7-2 and TRBJ2-7; 7 bases are a match to TRBD2. The sequence came from a woman aged 40-49 years with Graves' hyperthyroidism. Sequenced sample: blood. DNA for the CDR3: TGTGCCAGCAGCTTAGGCGGGAGTCCCACCTACGAGCAGTACTTC. Encoded protein: CASSLGGSPTYEQYF.